The T cell receptor (beta chain) under discussion was sequenced for a study of cytomegalovirus exposure and HLA in healthy donors. Worth noting for this clone: Its antigen remains unidentified.

Study results and caveats: Across HLA loci, a later analysis found differing TCR association rates, with DRB1 most and HLA-C fewest.

It was with 60 Vbeta and 13 Jbeta primers that the PCR ran. Sequencing used immunoSEQ multiplex PCR; TCRdb keeps in-frame clones, though not all of them. The sample contains 50,000 to 55,000 clones, 81% of which appear only once. This CDR3 contains 15 residues. Germline V gene sequence: CDR1 SGDLS, CDR2 YYNGEE. V was clipped by 0 bases and J by 10 bases, with 16 bases between them. The clonotype originates from a boy between 10 and 17 years old in good health and CMV-seropositive. This chain connects TRBV9 to TRBJ1-4; D is ambiguous. Sequencing input: PBMCs. CDR3 in amino acids: CASSVVPESSGKLFF. The CDR3 nucleotides read TGTGCCAGCAGCGTAGTTCCAGAATCCTCGGGAAAACTGTTTTTT.